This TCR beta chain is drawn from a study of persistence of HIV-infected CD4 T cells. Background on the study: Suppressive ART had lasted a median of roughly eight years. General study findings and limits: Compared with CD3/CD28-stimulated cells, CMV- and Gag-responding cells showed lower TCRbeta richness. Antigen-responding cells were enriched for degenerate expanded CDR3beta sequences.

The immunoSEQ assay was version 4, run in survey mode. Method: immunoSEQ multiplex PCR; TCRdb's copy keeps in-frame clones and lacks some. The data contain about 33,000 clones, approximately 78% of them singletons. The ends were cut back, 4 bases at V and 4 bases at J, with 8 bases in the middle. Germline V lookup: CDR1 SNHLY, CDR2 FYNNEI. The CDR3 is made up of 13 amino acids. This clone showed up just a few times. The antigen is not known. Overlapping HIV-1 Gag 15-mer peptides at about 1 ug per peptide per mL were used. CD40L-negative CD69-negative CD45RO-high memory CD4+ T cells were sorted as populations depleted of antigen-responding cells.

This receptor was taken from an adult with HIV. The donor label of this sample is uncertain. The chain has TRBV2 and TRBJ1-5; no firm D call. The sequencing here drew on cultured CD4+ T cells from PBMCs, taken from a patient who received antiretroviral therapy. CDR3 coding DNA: TGTGCCAGCAGTGTAGACGGTAATCAGCCCCAGCATTTT. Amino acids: CASSVDGNQPQHF.